This record covers a single T cell receptor (beta chain). The CDR3 consists of 15 residues. With V trimmed by 1 base and J by 4 bases, 6 bases remained unmatched. Germline CDR1 LGHDT, CDR2 YNNKEL (reference sequence). The data were obtained in a study of early T cells in non-severe SARS-CoV-2 infection. One entry per CDR3 protein results from TCRdb running MiXCR on the 5' RACE reads. The table records 50,000 to 75,000 distinct CDR3 sequences, about 11% of them present only once. The specimen comprised whole blood, sampled at baseline. The rearrangement links TRBV3-1 to TRBJ1-2; 7 nucleotides agree with TRBD1. This TCR derives from an adult who was a healthcare worker with PCR-confirmed SARS-CoV-2 infection or an uninfected control (not recorded which). The donor label of this sample is uncertain. DNA of the CDR3: TGTGCCAGCAGCCAAGGTCCAAGGGGGCTCTATGGCTACACCTTC. It codes for CASSQGPRGLYGYTF.